This T cell receptor (beta chain) was found in a study of blood T cell repertoires in COVID-19. Study-level information: Nucleic acid was either cDNA or gDNA, and it came from T cells, B-cell-depleted T cells, or PBMCs.

Original processing notes: Cell counts per sample came from amplifying reference gene primers. Here immunoSEQ multiplex PCR was the method, and the copy in TCRdb shows in-frame clones only, minus some. The DNA gave D and trimming, while V, J and clone size come from that table. Of tens of thousands of clones listed, 75% to 90% are singletons. With V trimmed by 5 bases and J by 1 base, 4 bases remained unmatched. CDR1 and CDR2 from the germline V gene are LNHNV and YYDKDF (reference sequence). This CDR3 has 16 residues. The sequence derives from a woman of 80 years or more with active or convalescent COVID-19. This chain joins TRBV15 and TRBJ2-3; TRBD2 agrees at 12 bases. The sample was peripheral blood. The CDR3 protein is CATSARLAGGTDTQYF. The CDR3 nucleotides are TGTGCCACCAGCGCCCGACTAGCGGGGGGCACAGATACGCAGTATTTT. Variable domain in full (rest from reference TRBV15 and TRBJ2-3): DAMVIQNPRYQVTQFGKPVTLSCSQTLNHNVMYWYQQKSSQAPKLLFHYYDKDFNNEADTPDNFQSRRPNTSFCFLDIRSPGLGDTAMYLCATSARLAGGTDTQYFGPGTRLTVL.